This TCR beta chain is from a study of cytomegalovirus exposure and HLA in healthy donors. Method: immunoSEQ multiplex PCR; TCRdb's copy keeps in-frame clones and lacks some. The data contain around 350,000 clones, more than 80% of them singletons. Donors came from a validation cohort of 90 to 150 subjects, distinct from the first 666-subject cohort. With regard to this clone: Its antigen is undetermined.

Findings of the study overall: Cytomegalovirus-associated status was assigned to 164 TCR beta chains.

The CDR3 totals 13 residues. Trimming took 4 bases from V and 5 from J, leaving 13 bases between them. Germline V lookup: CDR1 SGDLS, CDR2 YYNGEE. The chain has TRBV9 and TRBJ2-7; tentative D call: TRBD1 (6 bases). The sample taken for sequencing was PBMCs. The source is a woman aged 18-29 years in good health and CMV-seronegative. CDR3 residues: CASSPGAPHEQYF. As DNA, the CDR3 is TGTGCCAGCAGCCCAGGGGCCCCCCACGAGCAGTACTTC.